This T cell receptor (beta chain) was recorded in a study of human T cells and chemical hapten exposure (dated by TCRdb to 2020 to 2023). Looking at the study overall: For sensitization, 2% DPC in acetone was applied to an approximately 2 cm by approximately 2 cm area of upper inner arm skin. Patients additionally received weekly therapeutic DPC doses to the scalp throughout the approximately 25-week study period. Libraries were pooled for sequencing, and per-sample TCR yields varied mainly because of small differences in library volumes within the pool. Blood samples were taken from patients before sensitization (week 0) and then at 2, 6 and about 24 weeks after DPC sensitization. The patient cohort, mostly female, included alopecia areata with under or over 50% scalp involvement, alopecia totalis and alopecia universalis. For TCR sequencing, blood came from 25 to 35 alopecia patients at anywhere from one to four time points (pre-sensitization, 2, 6 and 24 weeks). Patch testing was performed on the upper back with Finn chambers containing 0.01% DPC, and the patch tests were scored after 6 days according to International Contact Dermatitis Research Group standards. The study tracked peripheral blood TCR repertoire changes in vivo during primary and secondary sensitization to the hapten diphenylcyclopropenone (DPC) in alopecia patients. Study-level results and caveats: Significantly more large CDR3 similarity clusters were formed by expanded TCRs than by pre-sensitization or healthy control sets, consistent with antigen-driven responses. A positive correlation was found between the number of PT1 expanded TCRs and patch test score, with significance reached at thresholds 8, 16 and 32 but not 4. All patients had alopecia, a presumed autoimmune disease, so their immune response might differ from that of healthy individuals. After repeated subsampling, the strength of the expansion versus patch-test correlation and the threshold at which it became significant changed. The number of TCRs above 1 in 1000 frequency did not change with DPC sensitization; there was no evidence of global repertoire structure alterations.

The V end loses 3 bases and the J end loses 2 bases, and a stretch of 38 bases separates them. Counted from cysteine to phenylalanine, this CDR3 has 24 amino acids. Only CDR3 DNA remains: 72 bases, in frame from the first base. CDR1 and CDR2, per the germline V gene, are MNHEY and SVGEGT. This clonotype was found a few times. The clone's antigen remains unknown. The record has no base qualities; no much larger clone is one base away. The time point label, as the study defines it: patch test 1, 2 weeks after DPC sensitization. The treatment or condition label for this specimen denotes: therapeutic diphenylcyclopropenone sensitization with weekly scalp DPC. At every patch-test visit, the blood draw took place before the patch test was put on. To be eligible, patients had to be aged 18 to 70, diagnosed with alopecia and judged suitable for DPC therapy, while pregnant patients were excluded. Unfractionated whole blood was collected in Tempus Blood RNA tubes, and total RNA was extracted from that blood.

Libraries came from RACE. Instrument used: NextSeq 500. Library preparation attached unique molecular identifiers to individual cDNA molecules for quantitative, reproducible TCR counting. For every blood RNA sample, sequencing covered both the TCR alpha and TCR beta chains. In the paper's pipeline: The median number of TCRs per sample was roughly 98,000, ranging from roughly 20,000 to 700,000. The Decombinator software suite was used to annotate V, J and CDR3 in the TCR reads. To make PS versus PT1 abundance plots, every sample was subsampled to the same number of TCRs (28,000). Expanded TCRs were defined as absent before sensitization and observed at least eight times at the 2-week time point. TCRdb reprocessing: public reads trimmed at Q25 with fastp, clones called with MiXCR, in-frame beta chains kept. Rows matching on CDR3 protein sequence are summarized as one entry with the most common DNA and genes. What appears here as the V and J calls and clone size reflects TCRdb's work, not the paper's. In this sample the table shows fewer than 130,000 distinct CDR3 sequences, 11% of which occur a single time. Around 3.5% of the sample is held by the ten biggest clonotypes.

The TCR comes from a middle-aged woman with alopecia areata. Some clones in this sample may be carry-over from other donors' samples. Specimen: whole blood, collected in connection with sensitization to the hapten diphenylcyclopropenone (DPC). Here the chain combines TRBV6-2 or TRBV6-3 and TRBJ2-1; no D gene call is confident. CDR3 sequence: CASSYPTDPVSDTGPRIAYNEQFF. The sequenced DNA is TGTGCCAGCAGTTATCCGACTGACCCCGTTTCAGACACGGGTCCGCGAATAGCCTACAATGAGCAGTTCTTC.